The 9 T cell receptor beta chains below were found in one sample sequenced in a study of identical twins. MiXCR, run by TCRdb on the 5' RACE reads, gives a single entry per CDR3 protein. This table holds around 340,000 distinct CDR3 sequences, approximately 8.8% found once. Specimen: naive T cells sorted from blood. The receptors were sampled from a woman between 45 and 65 years old in good health.

The DNA of the CDR3 is TGCGCCAGCAGCTTGGGACAGACGGTTGAGCAGTTCTTC. It specifies CASSLGQTVEQFF. The chain recombines TRBV5-1 with TRBJ2-1, with D possibly matching TRBD1 (5 bases). The germline CDR1 and CDR2 sequences are SGHRS and YFSETQ. The CDR3 totals 13 residues. Trimming removed 0 bases at V and 9 bases at J, with 10 bases between.

This sequence joins TRBV27 and TRBJ2-3; TRBD2 matches at 9 bases. Germline V gene lookup returns CDR1 MNHEY and CDR2 SMNVEV (reference sequence). CDR3 length: 16 residues. After removal of 5 bases from V and 3 bases from J, the junction contained 9 bases not matched to a gene. The CDR3 loop is CASSATLAGGTDTQYF. The CDR3 bases are TGTGCCAGCAGTGCTACACTAGCGGGTGGGACAGATACGCAGTATTTT.

The V gene is TRBV6-1, the J gene TRBJ2-3, with D maybe TRBD1 (6 bases). CDR3 length: 14 amino acids. Germline V CDR1 and CDR2: MNHNS, SASEGT. With 10 bases removed from V and 2 bases from J, the gap between germline ends came to 16 bases. CDR3 sequence: CATGWGRVTDTQYF. The CDR3 nucleotides are TGTGCCACGGGATGGGGGCGGGTCACAGATACGCAGTATTTT.

The J gene is TRBJ2-1, the V gene TRBV5-1; 9 bases align to TRBD2. Trimming took 0 bases from V and 7 from J; bases not matched to a gene: 5. This CDR3 is 15 amino acids long. Germline V CDR1 and CDR2: SGHRS, YFSETQ. The CDR3 sequence: CASSLAAGGWNEQFF. DNA for the CDR3: TGCGCCAGCAGCTTGGCGGCGGGAGGGTGGAATGAGCAGTTCTTC.

The chain couples TRBV5-1 to TRBJ2-5; D perhaps matches TRBD2 (6 bases). Germline CDR1 is SGHRS and CDR2 is YFSETQ. V was pared by 0 bases and J by 5 bases, with 14 bases between. The CDR3 length is 15 residues. The CDR3 DNA is TGCGCCAGCAGCTTGGGCCCAAACCGGGGGGAGACCCAGTACTTC. This gives the protein CASSLGPNRGETQYF.

A few counts support this clonotype. V and J are TRBV7-3 and TRBJ1-1, with 8 bases lining up with TRBD1. V trimming: 5 bases; J trimming: 4 bases; junction bases outside the gene matches: 3. The CDR3 length is 13 residues. CDR1 SGHTA and CDR2 FQGTGA come from the germline V gene. Here the CDR3 DNA reads TGTGCCAGCAGCCCCGGGACAGGCACTGAAGCTTTCTTT. Translating gives CASSPGTGTEAFF.

This clonotype was observed at least ten times. This chain connects TRBV12-3 or TRBV12-4 to TRBJ1-1; no clear D. V lost 3 bases, J lost 4 bases, and 12 bases lay in between. The CDR3 loop spans 14 amino acids. CDR3 sequence (DNA): TGTGCCAGCAGTTTCGAAAGCCTGAGCACTGAAGCTTTCTTT. Translation: CASSFESLSTEAFF.

This clonotype was seen many times. This chain joins TRBV12-3 or TRBV12-4 and TRBJ2-2; TRBD2 agrees at 9 bases. J was trimmed by 5 bases and V by 7 bases; bases with no gene match: 5. CDR3 length: 14 amino acids. The CDR3 nucleotides are TGTGCCAGCAACGCGGGAGGGCCTACCGGGGAGCTGTTTTTT. Its protein is CASNAGGPTGELFF.

This clonotype came up many times. The CDR3 here is CASRRIADHGDEQFF. The CDR3 DNA follows: TGTGCCAGCAGAAGAATAGCGGACCACGGGGATGAGCAGTTCTTC. The rearrangement joins TRBV7-9 to TRBJ2-1; possibly TRBD2 for D (6 bases). CDR1 and CDR2 from the germline V gene are SEHNR and FQNEAQ (reference sequence). This CDR3 is 15 amino acids long. Trimming shortened V by 6 bases and J by 8 bases, and 20 bases separated the two germline ends.